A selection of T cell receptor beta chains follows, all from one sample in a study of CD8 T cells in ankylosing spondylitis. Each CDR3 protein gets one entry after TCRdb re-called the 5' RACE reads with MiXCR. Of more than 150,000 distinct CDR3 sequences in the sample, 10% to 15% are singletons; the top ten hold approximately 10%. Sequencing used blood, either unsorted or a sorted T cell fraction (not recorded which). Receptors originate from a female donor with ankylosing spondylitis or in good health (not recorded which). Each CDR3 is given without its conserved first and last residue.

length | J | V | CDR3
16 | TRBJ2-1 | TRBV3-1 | ASSQFAAGTPFYNEQF
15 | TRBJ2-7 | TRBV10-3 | AISDPGQPPGSYEQY
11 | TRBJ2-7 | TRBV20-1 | SAFSALTYEQY
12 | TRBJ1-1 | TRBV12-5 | ASGLERTNTEAF
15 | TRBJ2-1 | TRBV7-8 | ASSLALGLAVYNEQF
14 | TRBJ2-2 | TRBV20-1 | SARELMALDAGELF
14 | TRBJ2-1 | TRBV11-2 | ASSLRAKIRVAEQF
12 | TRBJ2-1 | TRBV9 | ASSVQGARAEQF
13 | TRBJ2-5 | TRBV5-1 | ASSLQGASQETQY
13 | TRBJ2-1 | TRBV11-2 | ASSLTGTSPNEQF
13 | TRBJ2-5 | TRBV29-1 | SVEDPGRGQETQY
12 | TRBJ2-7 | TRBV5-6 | ASSPRAGGDEQY
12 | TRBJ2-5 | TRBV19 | ASSHLRGQETQY
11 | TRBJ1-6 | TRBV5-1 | ASSLSANSPLH
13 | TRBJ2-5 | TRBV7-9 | ASSFGRANQETQY
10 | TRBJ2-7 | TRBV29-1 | SVAGGTYERY